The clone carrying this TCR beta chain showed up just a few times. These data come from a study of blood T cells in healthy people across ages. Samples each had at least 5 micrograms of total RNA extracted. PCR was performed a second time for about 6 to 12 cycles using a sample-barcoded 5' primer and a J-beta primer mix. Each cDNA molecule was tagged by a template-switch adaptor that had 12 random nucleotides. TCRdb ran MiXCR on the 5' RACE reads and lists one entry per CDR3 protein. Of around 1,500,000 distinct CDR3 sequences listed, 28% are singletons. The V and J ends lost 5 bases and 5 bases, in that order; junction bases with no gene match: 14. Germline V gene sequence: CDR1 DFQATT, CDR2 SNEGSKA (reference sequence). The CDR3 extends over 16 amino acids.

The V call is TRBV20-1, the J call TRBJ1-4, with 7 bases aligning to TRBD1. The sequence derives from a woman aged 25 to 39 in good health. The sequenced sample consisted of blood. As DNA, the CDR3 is TGCAGTGCTTTGGACAGGCCTGGGCCGGGAAATGAAAAACTGTTTTTT. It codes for CSALDRPGPGNEKLFF.